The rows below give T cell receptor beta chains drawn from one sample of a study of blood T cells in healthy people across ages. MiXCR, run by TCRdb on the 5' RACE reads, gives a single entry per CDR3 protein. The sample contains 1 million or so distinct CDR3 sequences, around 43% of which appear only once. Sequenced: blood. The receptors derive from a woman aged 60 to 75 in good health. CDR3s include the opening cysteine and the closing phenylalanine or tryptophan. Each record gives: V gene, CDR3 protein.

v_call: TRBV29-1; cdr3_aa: CSVLRPLGATGELFF
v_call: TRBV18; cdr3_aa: CASSPSVTRTYNEQFF
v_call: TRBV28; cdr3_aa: CASPRRKRDTEAFF
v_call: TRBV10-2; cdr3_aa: CASRVQGGLAGGTDTQYF
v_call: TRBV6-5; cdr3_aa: CASSLKTGAIYEQYF
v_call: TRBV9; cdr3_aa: CAGSVDPGLAGGSYEQYF
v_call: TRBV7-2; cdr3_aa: CASSLVPTDYSYEQYF
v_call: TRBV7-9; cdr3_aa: CASSSSGQGSYEQYF
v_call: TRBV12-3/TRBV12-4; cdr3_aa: CASSLWTSGRKDTGELFF
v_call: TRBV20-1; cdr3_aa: CSARDLSGRENEQFF
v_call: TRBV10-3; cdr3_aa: CAITSGQGHTEAFF
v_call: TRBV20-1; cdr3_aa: CSARSRPNTEAFF
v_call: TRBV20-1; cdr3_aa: CSARLPSGTGVKTQYF
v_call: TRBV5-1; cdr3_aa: CASSLELAGDDEQYF
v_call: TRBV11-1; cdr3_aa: CASSLEGSTNSEQYF
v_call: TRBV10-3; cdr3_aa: CAISESGTPAGEQYF
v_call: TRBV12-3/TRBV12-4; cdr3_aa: CASSFAEYGYTF
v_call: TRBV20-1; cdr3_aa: CSARSRATNEKLFF
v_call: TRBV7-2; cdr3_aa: CASRRNRRFQETQYF
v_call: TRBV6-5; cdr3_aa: CASSTGGAQFF
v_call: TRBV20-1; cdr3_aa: CSAELNNEKLFF
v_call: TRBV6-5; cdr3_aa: CASSPNNHHLHF
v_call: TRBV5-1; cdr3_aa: CASSLGRMRYSYEQYF
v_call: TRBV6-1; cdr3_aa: CASSEAEGGTQYF
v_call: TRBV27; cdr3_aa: CASSFRTPGRDYGYTF
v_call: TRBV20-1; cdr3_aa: CSAREGGEETQYF
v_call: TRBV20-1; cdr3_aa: CSASYDGGVSSYEQYF
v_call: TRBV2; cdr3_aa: CASSEARQNYGYTF
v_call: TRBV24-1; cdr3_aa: CATSDRHPLAKNIQYF
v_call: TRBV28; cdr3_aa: CASSLGTEPYEQYF
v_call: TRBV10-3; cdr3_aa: CAIRTGSYEQYF
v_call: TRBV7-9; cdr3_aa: CASSLAGQSYEQYF
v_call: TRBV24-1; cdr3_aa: CATAPTGIGSTEAFF
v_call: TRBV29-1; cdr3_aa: CSVELAGGHEQYF
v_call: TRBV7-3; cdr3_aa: CASSLSGGAGGYTF
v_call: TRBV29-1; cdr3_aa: CSVVGTQYEQYF
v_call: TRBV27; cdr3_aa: CASSVSGRLTDTQYF
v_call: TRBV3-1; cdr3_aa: CASSYRGQVYEQYF
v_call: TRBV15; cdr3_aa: CATSRDHSTDTRYF
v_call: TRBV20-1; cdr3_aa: CSARSLAGRNEQFF
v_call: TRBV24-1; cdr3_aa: CATRGRGNTGELFF
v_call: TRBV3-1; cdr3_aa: CASSPGAGYEQYF
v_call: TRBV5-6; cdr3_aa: CASSLGPNYNEQYF
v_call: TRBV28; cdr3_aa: CASSPSSGRAGTQYF
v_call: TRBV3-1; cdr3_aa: CASSLAESEQYF
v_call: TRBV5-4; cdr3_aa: CASSLGLAGGGYEQYF
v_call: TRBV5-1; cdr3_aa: CASSSRSTGGNEQFF
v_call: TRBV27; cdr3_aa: CASSPGLEGSYEQYF
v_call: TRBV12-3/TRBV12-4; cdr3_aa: CASSLVGGGKQYF
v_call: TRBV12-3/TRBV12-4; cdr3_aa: CASSTGTGDAKNIQYF
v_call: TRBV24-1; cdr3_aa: CATSATDRGHNEQFF
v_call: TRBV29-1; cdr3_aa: CSVRRDPYEKLFF
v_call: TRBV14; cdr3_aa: CASSQGEGRNYGYTF
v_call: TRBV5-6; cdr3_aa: CASSQNRDRGWGNSPLHF
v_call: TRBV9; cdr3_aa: CASSVGWVGQPQHF
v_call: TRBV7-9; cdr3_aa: CASSSVGSRETQYF
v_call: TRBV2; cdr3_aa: CASSEASYSPLHF
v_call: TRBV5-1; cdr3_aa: CASSRTSGGINEQFF
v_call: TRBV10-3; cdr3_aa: CAISESGTSGAGNEQFF